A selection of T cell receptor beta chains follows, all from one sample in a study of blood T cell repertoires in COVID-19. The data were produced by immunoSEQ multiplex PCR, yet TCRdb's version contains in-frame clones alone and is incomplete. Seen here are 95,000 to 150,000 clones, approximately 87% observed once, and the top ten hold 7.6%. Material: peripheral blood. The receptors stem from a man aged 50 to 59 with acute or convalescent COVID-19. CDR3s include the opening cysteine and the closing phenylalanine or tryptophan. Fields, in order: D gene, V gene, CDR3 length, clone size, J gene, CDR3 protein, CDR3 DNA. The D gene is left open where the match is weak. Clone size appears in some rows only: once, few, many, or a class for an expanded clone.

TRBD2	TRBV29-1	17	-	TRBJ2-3	CSVELGGGTLRTDTQYF	TGCAGCGTTGAACTTGGGGGGGGAACCCTGCGCACAGATACGCAGTATTTT
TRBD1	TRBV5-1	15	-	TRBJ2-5	CASSLDAGGRETQYF	TGCGCCAGCAGCTTGGACGCAGGGGGCAGAGAGACCCAGTACTTC
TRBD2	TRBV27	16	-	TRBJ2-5	CASSPARWGGQETQYF	TGTGCCAGCAGTCCAGCGAGGTGGGGGGGACAAGAGACCCAGTACTTC
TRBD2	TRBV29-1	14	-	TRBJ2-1	CSVTGTSKSNEQFF	TGCAGCGTCACCGGGACTAGCAAGTCCAATGAGCAGTTCTTC
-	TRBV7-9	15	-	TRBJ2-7	CASSLVFGDSYEQYF	TGTGCCAGCAGCTTAGTGTTCGGGGATTCCTACGAGCAGTACTTC
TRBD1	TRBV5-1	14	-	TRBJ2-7	CASRPFTGGYEQYF	TGCGCCAGCAGACCCTTTACAGGGGGCTACGAGCAGTACTTC
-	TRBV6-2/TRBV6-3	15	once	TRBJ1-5	CASSSGGGLGQPQHF	TGTGCCAGCAGCTCCGGGGGGGGTTTGGGTCAGCCCCAGCATTTT
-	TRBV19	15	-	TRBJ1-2	CASSISAGVSYGYTF	TGTGCCAGTAGTATTTCGGCAGGGGTTAGCTATGGCTACACCTTC
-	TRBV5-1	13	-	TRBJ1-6	CASSLDSNSPLHF	TGCGCCAGCAGCTTGGACAGTAATTCACCCCTCCACTTT
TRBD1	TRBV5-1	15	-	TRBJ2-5	CASSLTGGKGETQYF	TGCGCCAGCAGCTTGACAGGGGGCAAAGGAGAGACCCAGTACTTC
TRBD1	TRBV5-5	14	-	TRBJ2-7	CASSFLQGDYEQYF	TGTGCCAGCAGCTTCCTACAGGGGGACTACGAGCAGTACTTC
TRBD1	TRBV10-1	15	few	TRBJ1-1	CASIPMDRVNTEAFF	TGCGCCAGCATCCCCATGGACAGGGTGAACACTGAAGCTTTCTTT
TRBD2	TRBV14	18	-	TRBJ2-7	CASSDMSYKMGLGYEQYF	TGTGCCAGCAGCGACATGAGCTACAAGATGGGACTAGGCTACGAGCAGTACTTC
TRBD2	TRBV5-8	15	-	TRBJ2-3	CASSYGTSGTDTQYF	TGTGCCAGCAGCTATGGGACTAGCGGCACAGATACGCAGTATTTT
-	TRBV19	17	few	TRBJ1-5	CASSFRGSVSSNQPQHF	TGTGCCAGTAGTTTTCGAGGTTCGGTTTCTAGCAATCAGCCCCAGCATTTT
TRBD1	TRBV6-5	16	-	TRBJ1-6	CASSSLGTGYNSPLHF	TGTGCCAGCAGTTCCCTCGGGACAGGTTATAATTCACCCCTCCACTTT
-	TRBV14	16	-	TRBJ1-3	CASSQVNNRVRNTIYF	TGTGCCAGCAGCCAAGTTAACAACAGGGTCAGAAACACCATATATTTT
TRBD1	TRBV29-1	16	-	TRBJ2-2	CSVEPDRAANTGELFF	TGCAGCGTTGAACCGGACAGGGCAGCGAACACCGGGGAGCTGTTTTTT